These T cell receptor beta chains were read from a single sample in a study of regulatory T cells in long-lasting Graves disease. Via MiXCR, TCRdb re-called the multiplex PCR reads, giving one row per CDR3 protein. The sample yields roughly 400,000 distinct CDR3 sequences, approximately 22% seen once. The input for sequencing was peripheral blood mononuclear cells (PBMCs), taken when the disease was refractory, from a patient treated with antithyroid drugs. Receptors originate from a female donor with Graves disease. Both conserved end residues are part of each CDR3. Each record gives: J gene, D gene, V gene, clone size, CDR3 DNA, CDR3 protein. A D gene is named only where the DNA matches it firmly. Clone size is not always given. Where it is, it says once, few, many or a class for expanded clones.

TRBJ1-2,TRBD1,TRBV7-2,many,TGTGCCAGCAGCTTAGTGGCAGGGGGCTGGTATGGCTACACCTTC,CASSLVAGGWYGYTF
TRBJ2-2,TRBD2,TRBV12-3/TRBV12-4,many,TGTGCCAGCAGCCGGGGGGGTCACACCGGGGAGCTGTTTTTT,CASSRGGHTGELFF
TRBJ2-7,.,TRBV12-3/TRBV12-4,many,TGTGCCAGCAGTTATGGCAGCACCTACGAGCAGTACTTC,CASSYGSTYEQYF
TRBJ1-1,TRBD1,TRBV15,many,TGTGCCACCAGCAAAGGACAGGGAAAGAGAACGAACACTGAAGCTTTCTTT,CATSKGQGKRTNTEAFF
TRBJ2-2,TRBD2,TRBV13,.,TGTGCCAGCAGCTTAGCGGGAGGGCCCTCGACCGGGGAGCTGTTTTTT,CASSLAGGPSTGELFF
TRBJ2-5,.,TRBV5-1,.,TGCGCCAGCAGCTTGATCCAGGGTAGGATGGAGACCCAGTACTTC,CASSLIQGRMETQYF
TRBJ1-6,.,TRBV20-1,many,TGCAGTGCTAGAGATCTCAAGCCGGAATATAATTCACCCCTCCACTTT,CSARDLKPEYNSPLHF
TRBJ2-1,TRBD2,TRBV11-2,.,TGTGCCAGCAGCTTAGAAGCGGGAGAGGTGGATGAGCAGTTCTTC,CASSLEAGEVDEQFF
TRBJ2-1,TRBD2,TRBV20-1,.,TGCAGTGCTAGGGCCAGGACTAGCGGCTTAAACTACAATGAGCAGTTCTTC,CSARARTSGLNYNEQFF
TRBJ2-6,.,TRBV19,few,TGTGCCACCCACCCCATCGGGGTTTCTGGGGCCAACGTCCTGACTTTC,CATHPIGVSGANVLTF
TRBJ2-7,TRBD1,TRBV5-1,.,TGCGCCAGCAGCGGAGGACAGGGCAGGCAGTACTTC,CASSGGQGRQYF
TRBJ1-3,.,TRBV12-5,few,TGTGCTAGTGGTTCGAGCGGGGCCGGAAACACCATATATTTT,CASGSSGAGNTIYF
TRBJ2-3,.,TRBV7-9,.,TGTGCCAGCAGCTCGGGACCGGTGAGGGATACGCAGTATTTT,CASSSGPVRDTQYF
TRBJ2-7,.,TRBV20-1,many,TGCAGTGCCCCGAAAGAGGACAGCTACGAGCAGTACTTC,CSAPKEDSYEQYF
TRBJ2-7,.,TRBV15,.,TGTGCCACCAGCGAGGGTTTCGAGCAGTACTTC,CATSEGFEQYF
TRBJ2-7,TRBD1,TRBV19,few,TGTGCCAGTCGGGACAGGGATAAGTCCTACGAGCAGTACTTC,CASRDRDKSYEQYF
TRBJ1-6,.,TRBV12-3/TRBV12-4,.,TGTGCCAGCACAATAGGTTGGGAATCACCCCTCCACTTT,CASTIGWESPLHF
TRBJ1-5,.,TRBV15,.,TGTGCCACCGGCGGGGTTGCGGATAGCAATCAGCCCCAGCATTTT,CATGGVADSNQPQHF
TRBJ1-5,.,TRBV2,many,TGTGCCAGCAGTGAAAGGACGGCCCGGGGGCCCCAGCATTTT,CASSERTARGPQHF
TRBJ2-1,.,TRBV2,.,TGTGCCAGCAGTGTCCGGCCTCCAGAGAAGTTCTTC,CASSVRPPEKFF
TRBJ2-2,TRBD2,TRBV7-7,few,TGTGCCAGCAGCCCTACTAGCGGGCATGCCGGGGAGCTGTTTTTT,CASSPTSGHAGELFF
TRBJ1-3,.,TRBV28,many,TGTGCCAGCAGTCAAGGCTGGGGGGGACGAAACACCATATATTTT,CASSQGWGGRNTIYF
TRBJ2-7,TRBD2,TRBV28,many,TGTGCCAGCAGTCCCCCGCGGGGGAAGCAGTACTTC,CASSPPRGKQYF
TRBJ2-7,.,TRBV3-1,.,TGTGCCAGCAGCCAGGACGGATACTCCTACGAGCAGTACTTC,CASSQDGYSYEQYF
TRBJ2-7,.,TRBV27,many,TGTGCCAGCAGTTTCCGACAGGACAGCTCCTACGAGCAGTACTTC,CASSFRQDSSYEQYF
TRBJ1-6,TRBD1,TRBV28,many,TGTGCCAGCACTCGGGACAGGGCGTCACCCCTCCACTTT,CASTRDRASPLHF
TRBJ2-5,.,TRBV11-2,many,TGTGCCAGCAGCAAAGGGACACAAGAGACCCAGTACTTC,CASSKGTQETQYF
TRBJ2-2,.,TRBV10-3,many,TGTGCCATCAGTGAGGGTTTGACCGGGGAGCTGTTTTTT,CAISEGLTGELFF
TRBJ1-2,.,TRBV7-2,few,TGTGCCAGCAGCTTAGACAGCATGTCAATCTATGGCTACACCTTC,CASSLDSMSIYGYTF
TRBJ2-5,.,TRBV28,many,TGTGCCAGCAGTTTAGGGGGGAAAATTCAAGAGACCCAGTACTTC,CASSLGGKIQETQYF
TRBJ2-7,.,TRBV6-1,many,TGTGCCAGCAGTGCAAGACAGCTTGTGATGGAGCAGTACTTC,CASSARQLVMEQYF
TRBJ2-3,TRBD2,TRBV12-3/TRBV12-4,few,TGTGCCAGTCAGAGACTAGCGGATACCGAAGATACGCAGTATTTT,CASQRLADTEDTQYF
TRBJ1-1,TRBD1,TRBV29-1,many,TGCAGCGTTGATGACAGGGACCCCCGTGAAGCTTTCTTT,CSVDDRDPREAFF
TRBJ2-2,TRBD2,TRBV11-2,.,TGTGCCAGCAGCATGGGACTAGCGGGAGGGCCCCCCGGGGAGCTGTTTTTT,CASSMGLAGGPPGELFF
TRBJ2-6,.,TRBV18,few,TGTGCCAGCTCACCACCGGTGAACTCTGGGGCCAACGTCCTGACTTTC,CASSPPVNSGANVLTF
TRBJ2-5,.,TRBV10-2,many,TGCGCCAGCAGTGAGCAAAAAGAGACCCAGTACTTC,CASSEQKETQYF
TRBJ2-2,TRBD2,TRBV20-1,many,TGCAGTGCTAGAGATGTGAGGACTAGCGGGAGGGCTAACACCGGGGAGCTGTTTTTT,CSARDVRTSGRANTGELFF
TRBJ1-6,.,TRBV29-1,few,TGCAGCGTTGAAGATCTTATATTGAGGGGGGCGTGCGTAAGTTCACCCCTCCACTTT,CSVEDLILRGACVSSPLHF
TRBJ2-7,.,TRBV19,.,TGTGCCAGTGGTGACAGAACCTACGAGCAGTACTTC,CASGDRTYEQYF
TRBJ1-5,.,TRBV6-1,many,TGTGCCAGCAGTGAATCTTGGGGGGCAAGCCAGCCCCAGCATTTT,CASSESWGASQPQHF
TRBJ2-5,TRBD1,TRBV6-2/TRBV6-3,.,TGTGCCAGCAGTTACCAATTATGGACAGGGAGGGAGACCCAGTACTTC,CASSYQLWTGRETQYF